This T cell receptor (beta chain) came from a study of blood T cell repertoires in COVID-19. At the level of the study: Sites across the United States, Italy and Spain contributed samples from acute and convalescent COVID-19. T cells, B-cell-depleted T cells, or PBMCs supplied cDNA or gDNA.

In the original workflow: Cell counts per sample came from amplifying reference gene primers. TCRdb's copy holds only in-frame clones and misses some; the assay was immunoSEQ multiplex PCR. V and J calls and clone size are copied from that table; D and trimming were computed from the DNA. The sample includes 250,000 to 300,000 clones, 85% to 90% of them seen just once. Trimming left V 4 bases short and J 0 bases short, with 16 bases between. The CDR3 covers 16 residues. Germline CDR1 is MNHEY and CDR2 is SVGAGI. This chain joins TRBV6-5 and TRBJ2-7; a possible D gene is TRBD2 (7 bases). The clonotype was recovered from a man younger than 30 with active or convalescent COVID-19. Sequenced: peripheral blood. The CDR3 bases are TGTGCCAGCAGTTTATTGGGAGGGACAAGCTCCTACGAGCAGTACTTC. This encodes CASSLLGGTSSYEQYF.